This TCR beta chain was sequenced during a study of T cell responses to AZD1222 COVID-19 vaccine. TCRdb's table, derived via immunoSEQ multiplex PCR, lists solely in-frame clones and lacks some. This table has roughly 96,000 clones, roughly 88% appearing once. CDR1 is ENHRY and CDR2 is SYGVKD in the germline V gene. V shed 7 bases, J shed 0 bases, and the junction held 10 bases outside the gene matches. The CDR3 extends over 18 amino acids. Study-wide points: With two AZD1222 doses given, Spike-specific TCR breadth and depth both rose. The donor group comprised mostly white British people and more females; the analysis possibly underestimated clonal diversity.

A word on this clone: Its antigen is undetermined.

The origin of this receptor is an adult in good health. This rearrangement joins TRBV10-3 to TRBJ2-7, with TRBD2 matching over 15 bases. The material was peripheral blood, obtained on day 0 of AZD1222 vaccination. The chain's CDR3 is CAIKPGLAGGRSSYEQYF. The DNA for the CDR3 is TGTGCCATCAAACCGGGACTAGCGGGAGGCAGGAGCTCCTACGAGCAGTACTTC.